This TCR beta chain was identified in a study of T cell repertoires in cytomegalovirus infection. CDR3 size: 14 residues. From germline, CDR1 is MNHNS and CDR2 SASEGT. Trimming pared 5 bases from V and 4 bases from J, leaving 15 bases between. TCRdb recomputed calls from the reads with MiXCR, one row per CDR3 protein. The sample includes 650,000 to 900,000 distinct CDR3 sequences, about 33% seen only once; the top ten take around 12%. The table lists this clonotype with a few counts. Its target is unknown. The clonotype comes from a human donor in good health (CMV status not recorded). Some clones in this sample may be carry-over from other donors' samples. V is TRBV6-1 and J is TRBJ2-7; the D gene is possibly TRBD1 (5 bases). The specimen comprised cultured CD8+ T cells from PBMCs, sampled from culture after CMV antigen stimulation. CDR3 DNA sequence: TGTGCCAGCAGTCAAGACAGAAAGGGGTACGAGCAGTACTTC. Protein product: CASSQDRKGYEQYF.